This T cell receptor (beta chain) emerged from a study of blood T cell repertoires in COVID-19. Study summary: Spain, Italy and the United States supplied samples that represented acute and convalescent COVID-19. T cells, B-cell-depleted T cells, or PBMCs provided the cDNA or gDNA that served as material.

Per the authors' pipeline: Reference gene primer amplification in the assay estimated nucleated cell counts. The table came from immunoSEQ multiplex PCR; TCRdb's copy has only in-frame clones and leaves some out. V and J calls plus clone size are reproduced from that table; the DNA served to infer D and trimming. The sample contains around 130,000 clones, 84% of which appear only once. J was trimmed by 2 bases and V by 5 bases; bases with no gene match: 8. This CDR3 is built from 15 residues. Germline CDR1 reads SGDLS; CDR2 reads YYNGEE. The TCR comes from a woman in her fifties or sixties with acute or convalescent COVID-19. The sequenced material came from peripheral blood. This chain connects TRBV9 to TRBJ2-3, with 7 nucleotides matching TRBD1. CDR3 residues: CASSLDRDHTDTQYF. For the CDR3, the DNA is TGTGCCAGCAGTCTCGACAGGGACCACACAGATACGCAGTATTTT.